Each of the 16 T cell receptor beta chains below was sequenced from the same sample in a study of T cells after posttransplantation cyclophosphamide. TCRdb's copy holds only in-frame clones and misses some; the assay was immunoSEQ multiplex PCR. The table has 66,000 or so clones, approximately 92% seen once; the top ten hold nearly 3%. Source material: PBMCs. The receptor set was obtained from a woman aged 25 to 45 in good health and a related stem cell transplant donor.

This sequence joins TRBV27 and TRBJ2-1; TRBD2 aligns across 8 bases. This CDR3 has 15 amino acids. Looked up from germline, CDR1 is MNHEY and CDR2 is SMNVEV (reference sequence). With 2 bases clipped from V and 5 bases from J, the junction kept 5 bases outside the gene matches. As DNA, the CDR3 is TGTGCCAGCAGTTTAGCGGGGGGACTAAACAATGAGCAGTTCTTC. Translated, it gives CASSLAGGLNNEQFF.

The chain is built from TRBV30 and TRBJ2-6; 8 bases are a match to TRBD2. From germline, CDR1 is GTSNPN and CDR2 SVGIG (reference sequence). Trimming took 1 base from V and 0 from J; bases not matched to a gene: 8. CDR3 length: 18 amino acids. The CDR3 bases are TGTGCCTGGAGTGGCAATCGGGGGGGGATCTCTGGGGCCAACGTCCTGACTTTC. It yields the protein CAWSGNRGGISGANVLTF. Complete variable domain (other parts from reference TRBV30 and TRBJ2-6): SQTIHQWPATLVQPVGSPLSLECTVEGTSNPNLYWYRQAAGRGLQLLFYSVGIGQISSEVPQNLSASRPQDRQFILSSKKLLLSDSGFYLCAWSGNRGGISGANVLTFGAGSRLTVL.

The V call is TRBV5-1, the J call TRBJ1-3, with D maybe TRBD1 (5 bases). Trimming left V 4 bases short and J 0 bases short, with 11 bases between. The CDR3 has 15 residues. The germline gives CDR1 SGHRS, CDR2 YFSETQ. CDR3 loop: CASSPAGSSGNTIYF. The CDR3 DNA sequence: TGCGCCAGCAGCCCGGCAGGGAGCTCTGGAAACACCATATATTTT.

In DNA, the CDR3 is TGCGCCAGCAGCACTGACAACCCGGAGACCCAGTACTTC. Translation: CASSTDNPETQYF. This rearrangement joins TRBV5-1 to TRBJ2-5; D unresolved. Germline V CDR1 and CDR2: SGHRS, YFSETQ. The V and J ends lost 4 bases and 5 bases respectively, with 12 bases between them. This CDR3 contains 13 residues. Full variable domain (outside the CDR3, taken from reference TRBV5-1 and TRBJ2-5): KAGVTQTPRYLIKTRGQQVTLSCSPISGHRSVSWYQQTPGQGLQFLFEYFSETQRNKGNFPGRFSGRQFSNSRSEMNVSTLELGDSALYLCASSTDNPETQYFGPGTRLLVL.

J is TRBJ2-3 and V is TRBV5-1; no definite D call. This CDR3 has 14 residues. Looked up from germline, CDR1 is SGHRS and CDR2 is YFSETQ. Trimming cost V 0 bases and J 0 bases, with 5 bases left between them. The CDR3 protein is CASSLADSTDTQYF. CDR3 in DNA: TGCGCCAGCAGCTTGGCGGACAGCACAGATACGCAGTATTTT.

This chain uses TRBV11-2 with TRBJ1-2, with unresolved D. CDR1 and CDR2 (germline): SGHAT, FQNNGV. V lost 1 base, J lost 8 bases, and 11 bases lay in between. The CDR3 is 13 amino acids. DNA for the CDR3: TGTGCCAGCAGCTTAGGGGCGGGGTTGGGCTACACCTTC. Translating it yields CASSLGAGLGYTF.

V gene TRBV5-4 combines with J gene TRBJ2-1; D uncertain. Germline V CDR1 and CDR2: SGHNT, YYREEE (reference sequence). This CDR3 region has 17 residues. The V and J ends lost 5 bases and 3 bases respectively, with 21 bases between them. The CDR3 reads CASRLKKSAWNYNEQFF. Written as DNA, the CDR3 is TGTGCCAGCAGGTTAAAAAAGTCGGCCTGGAACTACAATGAGCAGTTCTTC.

V usage is TRBV28 and J usage is TRBJ1-1; D uncertain. V lost 6 bases to trimming and J lost 1 base, with 12 bases between them. The CDR3 runs 14 residues. The germline gives CDR1 MDHEN, CDR2 SYDVKM. CDR3 in amino acids: CASRSYLGNTEAFF. CDR3 nucleotides: TGTGCCAGCAGGTCTTACCTAGGGAACACTGAAGCTTTCTTT.

This clone is a singleton in its sample. The chain recombines TRBV29-1 with TRBJ2-1, with D maybe TRBD2 (5 bases). The CDR3 totals 12 residues. CDR1 and CDR2 (germline): SQVTM, ANQGSEA. V lost 4 bases, J lost 4 bases, and 8 bases lay in between. For the CDR3, the DNA is TGCAGCGTTGGGACGGGGTACAATGAGCAGTTCTTC. Protein sequence: CSVGTGYNEQFF.

DNA of the CDR3: TGTGCCAGCAGTAAACAGGGGGCCTCAGATACGCAGTATTTT. This codes for CASSKQGASDTQYF. This chain uses TRBV28 with TRBJ2-3; the match to TRBD1 covers 9 bases. The germline CDR1 and CDR2 sequences are MDHEN and SYDVKM. This CDR3 region has 14 residues. The V segment lost 5 bases and the J segment 4 bases; nucleotides outside the gene matches: 4. Together with reference TRBV28 and TRBJ2-3, the CDR3 gives the full variable domain: DVKVTQSSRYLVKRTGEKVFLECVQDMDHENMFWYRQDPGLGLRLIYFSYDVKMKEKGDIPEGYSVSREKKERFSLILESASTNQTSMYLCASSKQGASDTQYFGPGTRLTVL.

CDR3 nucleotides: TGTGCCAGCAGCTTAGACAGGGTAAACGGCTACACCTTC. Its protein is CASSLDRVNGYTF. The chain is built from TRBV7-9 and TRBJ1-2, with D possibly being TRBD1 (6 bases). Trimming removed 1 base at V and 8 bases at J, with 11 bases between. This CDR3 comprises 13 residues. CDR1 is SEHNR, CDR2 FQNEAQ, per germline (reference sequence).

The chain couples TRBV25-1 to TRBJ2-2; D may be TRBD1 (7 bases). The CDR3 runs 15 residues. CDR1 is MGHDK, CDR2 SYGVNS, per germline. The ends were cut back, 3 bases at V and 5 bases at J, with 13 bases in the middle. The CDR3 loop reads CASSDPGGGTGELFF. As DNA, the CDR3 is TGTGCCAGCAGTGATCCAGGGGGAGGTACCGGGGAGCTGTTTTTT. The full variable domain, in which reference TRBV25-1 and TRBJ2-2 provide the parts outside the CDR3, is EADIYQTPRYLVIGTGKKITLECSQTMGHDKMYWYQQDPGMELHLIHYSYGVNSTEKGDLSSESTVSRIRTEHFPLTLESARPSHTSQYLCASSDPGGGTGELFFGEGSRLTVL.

The rearrangement uses TRBV5-1 and TRBJ1-1; D gene uncertain. Germline lookup yields CDR1 SGHRS and CDR2 YFSETQ. V lost 2 bases to trimming and J lost 1 base, with 9 bases between them. This CDR3 has 14 amino acids. The CDR3 DNA sequence: TGCGCCAGCAGCTTAGACGGGAGGAACACTGAAGCTTTCTTT. Residues: CASSLDGRNTEAFF.

The chain employs TRBV20-1 and TRBJ1-1; D remains ambiguous. Germline values: CDR1 DFQATT, CDR2 SNEGSKA (reference sequence). The CDR3 extends over 11 amino acids. Between the trimmed V and J ends, which lost 5 bases and 4 bases, there was a span of 8 bases. The CDR3 bases are TGCAGTGCTTTGAGCGGCACTGAAGCTTTCTTT. Translated, it gives CSALSGTEAFF.

V usage is TRBV2 and J usage is TRBJ2-3; D gene ambiguous. Deletions cut 7 bases from V and 2 bases from J, with 7 bases between. Germline loops: CDR1 SNHLY, CDR2 FYNNEI. The CDR3 length is 12 residues. The CDR3 here is CASKSLTDTQYF. For the CDR3, the DNA is TGTGCCAGCAAATCACTCACAGATACGCAGTATTTT.

This clone was observed a single time. CDR3 in DNA: TGTGCCAGCAGCCCAGTCGGGGGACACTCTGGAAACACCATATATTTT. Amino acid sequence: CASSPVGGHSGNTIYF. The V call is TRBV28, the J call TRBJ1-3; D may be TRBD1 (6 bases). The CDR3 runs 16 residues. CDR1 is MDHEN, CDR2 SYDVKM, per germline. Trimming cost V 6 bases and J 0 bases, with 15 bases left between them.